What follows are 16 T cell receptor gamma chains derived from one specimen sequenced in a study of Vδ1+ human thymocytes. Findings and caveats of the study: Thymic TRG and TRD repertoires appeared highly polyclonal.

The template was reverse-transcribed extracted RNA. Multiplex PCR used pooled V-gene forward primers and a constant-region reverse primer to amplify CDR3s. TCRdb reprocessed the multiplex PCR reads using CATT. The data show about 23,000 gamma-chain clones, about an eighth seen once. These receptors have no identified antigens. Source material: Vdelta1+ gamma-delta thymocytes from the thymus. Described subset: FACS-sorted CD3+ TCRalphabeta- TCRVdelta1+ TCRVdelta2- thymocytes. Receptors were obtained from a child younger than two who had congenital heart surgery.

The J gene is TRGJP1, the V gene TRGV8. The V and J ends lost 5 bases and 4 bases, in that order; junction bases with no gene match: 4. The length of the CDR3 is 13 residues. Germline V gene lookup returns CDR1 VENAVY and CDR2 YDSYNSRV. The CDR3 reads CATWVDTGWFKIF. Here the CDR3 DNA reads TGTGCCACCTGGGTCGACACTGGTTGGTTCAAGATATTT.

The V gene is TRGV8, the J gene TRGJP1. V lost 3 bases, J lost 0 bases, and 4 bases stayed unmatched. Germline lookup yields CDR1 VENAVY and CDR2 YDSYNSRV. CDR3 length equals 15 residues. CDR3 protein: CATWDPNTTGWFKIF. CDR3 bases: TGTGCCACCTGGGATCCGAATACCACTGGTTGGTTCAAGATATTT.

This clone was observed a handful of times. The V gene is TRGV5, the J gene TRGJ1 or TRGJ2. Germline assignment: CDR1 VINAFY and CDR2 YDVSNSKD. The CDR3 is made up of 13 amino acids. The J segment lost 7 bases and the V segment lost 6 bases, leaving 12 bases of the junction unmatched. The CDR3 reads CATWLPLWYKKLF. The CDR3 coding sequence is TGTGCCACCTGGCTCCCCCTCTGGTATAAGAAACTCTTT.

The rearrangement uses TRGV3 and TRGJ1 or TRGJ2. V shed 2 bases and J 3 bases; nucleotides not matched to a gene: 7. This CDR3 spans 14 amino acids. CDR1 and CDR2 from the germline V gene are VTNTFY and YDVSTARD (reference sequence). CDR3 DNA sequence: TGTGCCACCTGGGACACGCACCTTTATTATAAGAAACTCTTT. It translates to CATWDTHLYYKKLF.

The chain combines TRGV8 with TRGJP1. Per germline, CDR1 VENAVY and CDR2 YDSYNSRV. V gave up 2 bases and J gave up 0 bases; unmatched junction bases: 6. The CDR3 extends over 16 amino acids. The CDR3 loop reads CATWDNADTTGWFKIF. The CDR3 DNA reads TGTGCCACCTGGGATAATGCGGATACCACTGGTTGGTTCAAGATATTT.

There are a few counts of this clone. This may come from a read error, since a much larger clone is one base off. Additional DNA sequences in this sample encode the identical CDR3. This sequence joins TRGV9 and TRGJ1 or TRGJ2. CDR3 length: 12 residues. V lost 2 bases, J lost 4 bases, and 2 bases stayed unmatched. Germline CDR1 GITISATS, CDR2 ISYDGTV (reference sequence). The chain's CDR3 is CALWEAYYKKLF. For the CDR3, the DNA is TGTGCCTTGTGGGAGGCATATTATAAGAAACTCTTT.

A few counts support this clone. Other nucleotide sequences from this sample produce the same CDR3. The chain joins TRGV8 to TRGJ1 or TRGJ2. The V gene's germline CDR1 is VENAVY and CDR2 YDSYNSRV. The ends lost 4 bases at V and 4 bases at J; junction bases unmatched: 10. The CDR3 spans 14 residues. The CDR3 reads CATWDRSGYYKKLF. CDR3 nucleotide sequence: TGTGCCACCTGGGACCGGTCGGGGTATTATAAGAAACTCTTT.

This clone turned up a few times. The same CDR3 is also encoded by other DNA sequences in this sample. The J gene is TRGJ1 or TRGJ2, the V gene TRGV4. Trimming at V came to 0 bases and at J to 5 bases, leaving 4 bases not matched to a gene. CDR3 length equals 13 residues. The germline gives CDR1 EGSTGY, CDR2 YDSYTSSV. The DNA for the CDR3 is TGTGCCACCTGGGATGGGAGGCATTATAAGAAACTCTTT. Its translation: CATWDGRHYKKLF.

This clone has a handful of counts. The chain carries TRGV9 and TRGJ1 or TRGJ2. Germline V gives CDR1 GITISATS, CDR2 ISYDGTV (reference sequence). J lost 0 bases, V lost 5 bases, and 7 bases had no gene match. The CDR3 is 14 amino acids. In nucleotides, the CDR3 is TGTGCCTTGTGGGTGGACTCGAATTATTATAAGAAACTCTTT. This translates into CALWVDSNYYKKLF.

Of note for this clone: The same CDR3 also results from other DNA sequences found in this sample. This sequence joins TRGV3 and TRGJ1 or TRGJ2. The V and J ends lost 1 base and 3 bases, in that order; junction bases with no gene match: 6. This CDR3 is built from 14 residues. CDR1 is VTNTFY and CDR2 is YDVSTARD in the germline V gene (reference sequence). The CDR3 bases are TGTGCCACCTGGGACAGACTCCTTTATTATAAGAAACTCTTT. It translates to CATWDRLLYYKKLF.

This clone was picked up a small number of times. Other DNA sequences in this sample translate to the same CDR3. The genes are TRGV4 and TRGJP1. V trimming: 6 bases; J trimming: 2 bases; junction bases outside the gene matches: 12. Germline values: CDR1 EGSTGY, CDR2 YDSYTSSV. CDR3 size: 16 residues. This chain's CDR3 is CATWFRRGTTGWFKIF. The CDR3 nucleotides are TGTGCCACCTGGTTCCGACGCGGCACCACTGGTTGGTTCAAGATATTT.

This clone showed up just a few times. Distinct nucleotide sequences in the sample also encode this CDR3. J is TRGJ1 or TRGJ2 and V is TRGV3. The V gene's germline CDR1 is VTNTFY and CDR2 YDVSTARD (reference sequence). The V and J ends lost 0 bases and 7 bases, in that order; junction bases with no gene match: 3. The CDR3 runs 12 residues. The chain's CDR3 is CATWDRLYKKLF. The CDR3 coding sequence is TGTGCCACCTGGGACAGGCTCTATAAGAAACTCTTT.

This clone was counted between two and nine times. A much larger clone lies one base from this, so it may be a read error. The sample carries other DNA sequences with the same CDR3. The V call is TRGV2, the J call TRGJP1. The germline V gene encodes CDR1 EGSNGY and CDR2 YDSYNSKV. The CDR3 has 13 residues. Germline trimming cut 0 bases from V and 6 bases from J; bases unmatched to any gene: 1. The CDR3 DNA is TGTGCCACCTGGGACGGGCCTGGTTGGTTCAAGATATTT. This gives the protein CATWDGPGWFKIF.

This sequence joins TRGV5 and TRGJP1. This CDR3 is built from 16 residues. The germline CDR1 and CDR2 sequences are VINAFY and YDVSNSKD. The V segment lost 0 bases and the J segment 4 bases; nucleotides outside the gene matches: 8. The chain's CDR3 is CATWDRHWDTGWFKIF. CDR3 coding DNA: TGTGCCACCTGGGACAGGCATTGGGACACTGGTTGGTTCAAGATATTT.

This chain connects TRGV9 to TRGJ1 or TRGJ2. Germline CDR1 GITISATS, CDR2 ISYDGTV (reference sequence). V lost 3 bases, J lost 1 base, and 6 bases stayed unmatched. This CDR3 region has 14 residues. CDR3 nucleotide sequence: TGTGCCTTGTGGGAGAACCGAAATTATTATAAGAAACTCTTT. Amino acid sequence: CALWENRNYYKKLF.

This clone was seen more than once but under ten times. The rearrangement joins TRGV9 to TRGJ1 or TRGJ2. This CDR3 contains 14 residues. Trimming at V came to 2 bases and at J to 2 bases, leaving 6 bases not matched to a gene. Per germline, CDR1 GITISATS and CDR2 ISYDGTV (reference sequence). The CDR3 DNA follows: TGTGCCTTGTGGGAGGAAGGTGATTATTATAAGAAACTCTTT. Amino acid sequence: CALWEEGDYYKKLF.